This entry lists 26 T cell receptor beta chains sequenced from one sample in a study of T cells after somatic rescue of genetic block. TCRdb's copy holds only in-frame clones and misses some; the assay was immunoSEQ multiplex PCR. The sample carries tens of thousands of clones, 92% recorded once. Sequencing was performed on peripheral blood mononuclear cells (PBMCs). The receptors derive from a man aged 40-55 years.

This rearrangement joins TRBV5-4 to TRBJ2-7; 7 bases fit TRBD1. The germline CDR1 and CDR2 sequences are SGHNT and YYREEE (reference sequence). Germline trimming cut 1 base from V and 6 bases from J; bases unmatched to any gene: 4. The CDR3 spans 13 residues. CDR3 nucleotide sequence: TGTGCCAGCAGCTTGACCACAGGGGTCGAGCAGTACTTC. Translated, it gives CASSLTTGVEQYF.

This chain connects TRBV5-1 to TRBJ2-3, with 10 bases fitting TRBD2. The J segment lost 8 bases and the V segment lost 0 bases, leaving 6 bases of the junction unmatched. The length of the CDR3 is 15 residues. Germline V lookup: CDR1 SGHRS, CDR2 YFSETQ. CDR3 region: CASSLAAGGLGTQYF. In nucleotides, the CDR3 is TGCGCCAGCAGCTTGGCAGCGGGAGGGCTCGGTACGCAGTATTTT.

This chain uses TRBV28 with TRBJ2-7, with D unclear. CDR1 and CDR2 from the germline V gene are MDHEN and SYDVKM. The CDR3 sequence is 14 residues long. The V end was cut by 3 bases, the J end by 2 bases, with 11 bases between. CDR3 in amino acids: CASSLGLGPYEQYF. The CDR3 coding sequence is TGTGCCAGCAGTTTGGGCCTAGGGCCCTACGAGCAGTACTTC. Together with reference TRBV28 and TRBJ2-7, the CDR3 gives the full variable domain: DVKVTQSSRYLVKRTGEKVFLECVQDMDHENMFWYRQDPGLGLRLIYFSYDVKMKEKGDIPEGYSVSREKKERFSLILESASTNQTSMYLCASSLGLGPYEQYFGPGTRLTVT.

This clone was seen once. The chain has TRBV28 and TRBJ1-4; TRBD1 might be the D (6 bases). This CDR3 spans 12 amino acids. Germline CDR1 reads MDHEN; CDR2 reads SYDVKM. V lost 6 bases, J lost 12 bases, and 14 bases lay in between. CDR3 residues: CASRSTGLELFF. CDR3 coding DNA: TGTGCCAGCAGGTCTACAGGGTTAGAACTGTTTTTT.

The chain employs TRBV2 and TRBJ2-7; D unresolved. This CDR3 region has 13 residues. V gave up 6 bases and J gave up 2 bases, with 11 bases separating them. Germline CDR1 and CDR2: SNHLY and FYNNEI. CDR3 DNA sequence: TGTGCCAGCAGACCGGACGCTCCCTACGAGCAGTACTTC. Residues: CASRPDAPYEQYF.

V and J are TRBV19 and TRBJ2-3; D is possibly TRBD2 (6 bases). CDR3 size: 17 residues. V lost 1 base to trimming and J lost 1 base, with 15 bases between them. Germline lookup yields CDR1 LNHDA and CDR2 SQIVND (reference sequence). CDR3 DNA: TGTGCCAGTAGTATAGGGTGGGAGGCCACGCGCACAGATACGCAGTATTTT. Protein: CASSIGWEATRTDTQYF.

CDR3: CASSHRGRNTEAFF. The CDR3 nucleotides are TGTGCCAGTAGCCACAGGGGGAGGAACACTGAAGCTTTCTTT. This chain connects TRBV19 to TRBJ1-1, with 8 bases lining up with TRBD1. V dropped 6 bases and J dropped 1; count of bases not matched to a gene: 4. The CDR3 is 14 amino acids. Germline V gives CDR1 LNHDA, CDR2 SQIVND (reference sequence).

This chain's CDR3 is CASSPGTPGNEKLFF. The CDR3 DNA reads as TGTGCCAGCAGCCCAGGGACACCCGGTAATGAAAAACTGTTTTTT. This sequence joins TRBV5-8 and TRBJ1-4, with D possibly matching TRBD1 (6 bases). CDR1 and CDR2 (germline): SGHTS, YDEGEE. The V end was cut by 4 bases, the J end by 4 bases, with 14 bases between. The CDR3 loop spans 15 amino acids.

The DNA of the CDR3 is TGCGCCAGCAGCCAAGAAGGATCCAGATCTAACTATGGCTACACCTTC. Translating gives CASSQEGSRSNYGYTF. J is TRBJ1-2 and V is TRBV4-1; D gene unclear. Trimming shortened V by 0 bases and J by 0 bases, and 11 bases separated the two germline ends. The CDR3 covers 16 residues. Germline V CDR1 and CDR2: MGHRA, YSYEKL.

The chain combines TRBV18 with TRBJ1-6; possibly TRBD1 for D (5 bases). Deletions cut 2 bases from V and 7 bases from J, with 15 bases between. The CDR3 totals 16 residues. Germline V gene data show CDR1 as KGHSH and CDR2 as LQKENI. DNA for the CDR3: TGTGCCAGCTCACCATCGGGGGGAAATGAGAATTCACCCCTCCACTTT. It translates to CASSPSGGNENSPLHF.

CDR3 residues: CASSPQQGARSEAFF. CDR3 DNA sequence: TGCGCCAGCAGCCCCCAACAGGGGGCGAGATCTGAAGCTTTCTTT. This sequence joins TRBV4-1 and TRBJ1-1; 9 nucleotides agree with TRBD1. The J segment lost 6 bases and the V segment lost 4 bases, leaving 9 bases of the junction unmatched. The length of the CDR3 is 15 residues. Germline CDR1 is MGHRA and CDR2 is YSYEKL.

This clone was observed once. The chain carries TRBV9 and TRBJ2-3, with 10 bases aligning to TRBD2. The germline V gene has CDR1 SGDLS and CDR2 YYNGEE. The V gene end was trimmed by 0 bases and the J gene end by 5 bases; junction bases not matched to a gene: 9. CDR3 length: 17 amino acids. Here the CDR3 reads CASSVVVSGGAGDTQYF. In DNA form, the CDR3 reads TGTGCCAGCAGCGTAGTGGTGAGCGGGGGGGCCGGAGATACGCAGTATTTT.

This chain connects TRBV4-1 to TRBJ2-2; D is unclear. This CDR3 has 13 amino acids. CDR1 MGHRA and CDR2 YSYEKL come from the germline V gene. Between the trimmed V and J ends, which lost 1 base and 5 bases, there was a span of 5 bases. The DNA for the CDR3 is TGCGCCAGCAGCCAAGTTGAGACCGGGGAGCTGTTTTTT. Its translation is CASSQVETGELFF.

This rearrangement joins TRBV13 to TRBJ2-7, with 10 bases fitting TRBD1. V was clipped by 5 bases and J by 0 bases; unmatched bases: 7. CDR1 and CDR2 from the germline V gene are PRHDT and FYEKMQ (reference sequence). This CDR3 has 16 residues. DNA for the CDR3: TGTGCCAGCAGCAAGATGGGACAGGGGAGCTCCTACGAGCAGTACTTC. It codes for CASSKMGQGSSYEQYF.

This sequence joins TRBV18 and TRBJ2-7; 7 nucleotides align to TRBD1. The CDR3 has 14 residues. Germline V gives CDR1 KGHSH, CDR2 LQKENI. The V segment lost 3 bases and the J segment 2 bases; nucleotides outside the gene matches: 4. The DNA for the CDR3 is TGTGCCAGCTCACCGGGACAGACAACCTACGAGCAGTACTTC. The encoded protein is CASSPGQTTYEQYF.

The V and J genes are TRBV5-1 and TRBJ2-5, with TRBD2 matching over 9 bases. The CDR3 extends over 19 amino acids. The junction had 18 bases not matched to a gene; V was cut back by 2 bases and J by 4 bases. Germline assignment: CDR1 SGHRS and CDR2 YFSETQ. The CDR3 DNA reads as TGCGCCAGCAGCTTTTTACCGCCGGGCGCTGGCGGGAGGGGAGAGACCCAGTACTTC. Amino acid sequence: CASSFLPPGAGGRGETQYF.

The rearrangement uses TRBV6-5 and TRBJ1-6; the D is unclear. The CDR3 totals 15 residues. Germline CDR1 is MNHEY and CDR2 is SVGAGI. V gave up 2 bases and J gave up 10 bases, with 15 bases separating them. CDR3 residues: CASSYGRMGSSPLHF. The CDR3 region has the DNA TGTGCCAGCAGTTACGGTAGGATGGGGAGCTCACCCCTCCACTTT.

This clone occurred once. The chain's CDR3 is CASSQPVLGAYNEQFF. As DNA, the CDR3 is TGCGCCAGCAGCCAACCCGTTTTGGGGGCCTACAATGAGCAGTTCTTC. V and J are TRBV4-1 and TRBJ2-1, with D perhaps assigned TRBD1 or TRBD2 (5 bases each). This CDR3 contains 16 residues. Germline CDR1 and CDR2: MGHRA and YSYEKL. Trimming shortened V by 2 bases and J by 2 bases, and 13 bases separated the two germline ends.

The J gene is TRBJ2-1, the V gene TRBV5-1; 7 bases line up with TRBD1. The CDR3 covers 14 residues. CDR1 and CDR2 (germline): SGHRS, YFSETQ. Trimming cost V 3 bases and J 3 bases; bases outside gene matches: 3. The CDR3 DNA reads TGCGCCAGCAGCTCGTGGACAGGCTACAATGAGCAGTTCTTC. Amino acid sequence: CASSSWTGYNEQFF.

The gene calls are TRBV6-5 and TRBJ1-6; a possible D gene is TRBD1 (6 bases). This CDR3 contains 16 residues. Germline CDR1 MNHEY, CDR2 SVGAGI. V lost 4 bases to trimming and J lost 10 bases, with 20 bases between them. Written as DNA, the CDR3 is TGTGCCAGCAGTTCATCAGGGGATGGTGTAAAATCACCCCTCCACTTT. Amino acid sequence: CASSSSGDGVKSPLHF.

The chain employs TRBV27 and TRBJ1-5, with 7 bases identical to TRBD1. The germline V gene has CDR1 MNHEY and CDR2 SMNVEV (reference sequence). Losses at the gene ends were 7 bases for V and 5 bases for J; bases not matched to a gene: 2. The CDR3 has 12 residues. The CDR3 DNA reads TGTGCCAGCAAAACAGGGGATCAGCCCCAGCATTTT. As protein: CASKTGDQPQHF.

The chain uses TRBV5-6 and TRBJ2-7, with D uncertain. The germline V gene encodes CDR1 SGHDT and CDR2 YYEEEE. Trimming pared 3 bases from V and 7 bases from J, leaving 8 bases between. The CDR3 contains 11 residues. Here the CDR3 reads CASSSTREQYF. In DNA form, the CDR3 reads TGTGCCAGCAGCTCAACCAGGGAGCAGTACTTC.

The chain carries TRBV11-1 and TRBJ2-7, with D possibly matching TRBD1 (6 bases). Germline V gene sequence: CDR1 SGHAT, CDR2 FQDESV (reference sequence). The CDR3 spans 14 residues. Trimming left V 4 bases short and J 4 bases short, with 14 bases between. This chain's CDR3 is CASSSAGTRYEQYF. The CDR3 region has the DNA TGTGCCAGCAGCTCAGCCGGGACAAGATACGAGCAGTACTTC.

The chain recombines TRBV4-1 with TRBJ2-6; TRBD2 might be the D (5 bases). V lost 0 bases to trimming and J lost 4 bases, with 13 bases between them. The CDR3 runs 17 residues. CDR1 and CDR2 (germline): MGHRA, YSYEKL. The CDR3 DNA follows: TGCGCCAGCAGCCAAGATCCGGGAATGGCGGGGGCCAACGTCCTGACTTTC. Translated: CASSQDPGMAGANVLTF.

The chain joins TRBV19 to TRBJ1-2; D gene ambiguous. Germline V CDR1 and CDR2: LNHDA, SQIVND (reference sequence). V dropped 4 bases and J dropped 3 bases, with 12 bases sitting between them. The CDR3 sequence is 14 residues long. CDR3 nucleotide sequence: TGTGCCAGTAGTACAGGAATCGGGGACTATGGCTACACCTTC. This translates into CASSTGIGDYGYTF.

The V call is TRBV29-1, the J call TRBJ2-5, with 7 nucleotides matching TRBD1. V trimming: 1 base; J trimming: 5 bases; junction bases outside the gene matches: 4. CDR3 length: 13 amino acids. Germline values: CDR1 SQVTM, CDR2 ANQGSEA. CDR3 in DNA: TGCAGCGTTGAAGTTCAGGGGGTTGAGACCCAGTACTTC. Translated, it gives CSVEVQGVETQYF.